The clone carrying this TCR beta chain was picked up many times. This sample is drawn from a study of T cell repertoires in cytomegalovirus infection. In the study overall: CMV infection and matching HLA type were both indicated by public TCR beta signatures.

J gave up 5 bases and V 4 bases, and 10 bases lay outside the gene matches. Germline V gene sequence: CDR1 MDHEN, CDR2 SYDVKM. The CDR3 has 15 residues. TCRdb re-derived calls from the reads in MiXCR, one entry per CDR3 protein. Here the sample spans roughly 320,000 distinct CDR3 sequences, 9.5% being singletons. This clonotype was sampled from a human donor in good health (CMV status not recorded). Some clones in this sample may be carry-over from other donors' samples. Sequencing input: PBMCs. The chain employs TRBV28 and TRBJ2-7; 8 bases agree with TRBD1. In nucleotides, the CDR3 is TGTGCCAGCAGTTCCCCAGGGGGCGAAGTGAACGAGCAGTACTTC. It yields the protein CASSSPGGEVNEQYF.